These T cell receptor beta chains were read from a single sample in a study of T cell changes during pregnancy in multiple sclerosis. This table comes from immunoSEQ multiplex PCR, and its TCRdb copy is limited to in-frame clones, with some not included. The sample shows tens of thousands of clones, around 92% of them seen only once. The material was peripheral blood, obtained before pregnancy. The receptors stem from a female donor with multiple sclerosis, enrolled in a pregnancy study. The CDR3 runs from the conserved cysteine through the conserved F or W. The order of the fields is CDR3 DNA, CDR3 protein, clone size, J gene, D gene, V gene. D genes are given only for firm matches. For some rows the clone size is stated as once, few or many, or as a class when expanded; others skip it.

CDR3 DNA: TGTGCCAGCAGGGTTATGACAGGGGCGAGCAATCAGCCCCAGCATTTT
CDR3 protein: CASRVMTGASNQPQHF
clone size: -
J gene: TRBJ1-5
D gene: TRBD1
V gene: TRBV2

CDR3 DNA: TGTGCCAGCAGTCCGCTTATAGCGGGAGGGCGCGAGCAGTACTTC
CDR3 protein: CASSPLIAGGREQYF
clone size: -
J gene: TRBJ2-7
D gene: TRBD2
V gene: TRBV25-1

CDR3 DNA: TGTGCCAGCGGACCCGGGGGGTCCACAGATACGCAGTATTTT
CDR3 protein: CASGPGGSTDTQYF
clone size: -
J gene: TRBJ2-3
D gene: TRBD2
V gene: TRBV7-3

CDR3 DNA: TGTGCCAGCAGCAAAACCCAGGGACAGGGTGCAGATACGCAGTATTTT
CDR3 protein: CASSKTQGQGADTQYF
clone size: -
J gene: TRBJ2-3
D gene: -
V gene: TRBV21-1

CDR3 DNA: TGCGCCAGCAGCTTAGGACAGGGGGTGCTTGAAAAACTGTTTTTT
CDR3 protein: CASSLGQGVLEKLFF
clone size: -
J gene: TRBJ1-4
D gene: TRBD1
V gene: TRBV5-1

CDR3 DNA: TGTGCCAGCAGTTACTCCACGAACCTAGGAAACACCATATATTTT
CDR3 protein: CASSYSTNLGNTIYF
clone size: -
J gene: TRBJ1-3
D gene: -
V gene: TRBV6-5

CDR3 DNA: TGTGCCAGCAGCCTGAGCGGGACTGTGCCCTACGAGCAGTACTTC
CDR3 protein: CASSLSGTVPYEQYF
clone size: once
J gene: TRBJ2-7
D gene: TRBD2
V gene: TRBV14

CDR3 DNA: TGCGCCAGCGGCTACGAGTCTAGCGGGTTCTTCTTC
CDR3 protein: CASGYESSGFFF
clone size: once
J gene: TRBJ2-1
D gene: TRBD2
V gene: TRBV5-1

CDR3 DNA: TGTGCCAGCAGTTTGTCGGGACAGGGAGCCTACGAGCAGTACTTC
CDR3 protein: CASSLSGQGAYEQYF
clone size: -
J gene: TRBJ2-7
D gene: TRBD1
V gene: TRBV27

CDR3 DNA: TGTGCCAGCAGCCAAGATTATGGACAGAAGAGTAACACTGAAGCTTTCTTT
CDR3 protein: CASSQDYGQKSNTEAFF
clone size: -
J gene: TRBJ1-1
D gene: -
V gene: TRBV4-2

CDR3 DNA: TGCGCCAGCAGCATACTAGGAACGGGGTCTCACGAGCAGTACTTC
CDR3 protein: CASSILGTGSHEQYF
clone size: -
J gene: TRBJ2-7
D gene: -
V gene: TRBV5-1

CDR3 DNA: TGTGCCAGCAGCCTCTGGACTAGCGGGAATGTCAATGAGCAGTTCTTC
CDR3 protein: CASSLWTSGNVNEQFF
clone size: -
J gene: TRBJ2-1
D gene: TRBD2
V gene: TRBV11-2

CDR3 DNA: TGTGCCAGCAGTAGTCGTTCGGGGGAAAAACTGTTTTTT
CDR3 protein: CASSSRSGEKLFF
clone size: -
J gene: TRBJ1-4
D gene: -
V gene: TRBV6-5

CDR3 DNA: TGTGCCAGCATAGCGGGAGGGCCGTCTGAGCAGTTCTTC
CDR3 protein: CASIAGGPSEQFF
clone size: -
J gene: TRBJ2-1
D gene: TRBD2
V gene: TRBV2

CDR3 DNA: TGTGCCAGCAGCCCAAGCGGGAGCTCCTACAATGAGCAGTTCTTC
CDR3 protein: CASSPSGSSYNEQFF
clone size: -
J gene: TRBJ2-1
D gene: TRBD2
V gene: TRBV7-9